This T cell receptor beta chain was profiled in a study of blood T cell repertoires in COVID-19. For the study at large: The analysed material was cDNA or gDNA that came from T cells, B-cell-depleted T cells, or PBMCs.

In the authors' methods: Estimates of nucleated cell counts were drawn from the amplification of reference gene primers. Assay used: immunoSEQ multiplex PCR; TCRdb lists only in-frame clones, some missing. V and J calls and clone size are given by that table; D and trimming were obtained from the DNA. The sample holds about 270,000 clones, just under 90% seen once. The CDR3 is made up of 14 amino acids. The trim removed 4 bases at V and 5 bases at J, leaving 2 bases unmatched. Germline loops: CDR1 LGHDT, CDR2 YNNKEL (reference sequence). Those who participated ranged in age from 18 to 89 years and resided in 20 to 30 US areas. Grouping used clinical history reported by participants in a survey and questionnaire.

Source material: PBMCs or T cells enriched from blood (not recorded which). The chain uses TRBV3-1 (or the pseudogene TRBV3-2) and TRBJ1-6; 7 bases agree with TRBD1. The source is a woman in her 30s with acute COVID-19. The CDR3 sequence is CASSRGQNNSPLHF. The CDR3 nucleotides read TGTGCCAGCAGCCGGGGACAGAATAATTCACCCCTCCACTTT.